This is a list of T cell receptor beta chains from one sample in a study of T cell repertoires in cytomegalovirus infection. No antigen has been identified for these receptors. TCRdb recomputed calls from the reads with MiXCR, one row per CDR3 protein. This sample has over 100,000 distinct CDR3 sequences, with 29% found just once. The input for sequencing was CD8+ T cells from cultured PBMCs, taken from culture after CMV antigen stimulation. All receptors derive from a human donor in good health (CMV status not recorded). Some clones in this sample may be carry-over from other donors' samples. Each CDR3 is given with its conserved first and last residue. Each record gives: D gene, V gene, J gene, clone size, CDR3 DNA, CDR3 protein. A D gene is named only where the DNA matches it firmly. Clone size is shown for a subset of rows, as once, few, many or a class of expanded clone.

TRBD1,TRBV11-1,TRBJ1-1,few,TGTGCCAGCAACCCCTTCAGGACAGGGAGTTTGAACACTGAAGCTTTCTTT,CASNPFRTGSLNTEAFF
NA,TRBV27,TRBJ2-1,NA,TGTGCCAGCAGTTTATCGACTAGCTACAATGAGCAGTTCTTC,CASSLSTSYNEQFF
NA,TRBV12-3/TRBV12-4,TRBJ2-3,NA,TGTGCCAGCAGTAAAGACAGCTTTAGCACAGATACGCAGTATTTT,CASSKDSFSTDTQYF
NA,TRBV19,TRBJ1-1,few,TGTGCCAGTCGTGACAGGCCCGGGGCGAACACTGAAGCTTTCTTT,CASRDRPGANTEAFF
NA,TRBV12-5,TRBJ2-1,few,TGTGCTAGTGGTCCCCATTACAATGAGCAGTTCTTC,CASGPHYNEQFF
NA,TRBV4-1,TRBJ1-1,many,TGCGCCAGCAGCCAAGGACGTCTCGCCACTGAAGCTTTCTTT,CASSQGRLATEAFF
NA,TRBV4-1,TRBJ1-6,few,TGCGCCACAGCCCGGGGGCGGAATTCACCCCTCCACTTT,CATARGRNSPLHF
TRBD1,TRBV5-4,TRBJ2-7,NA,TGTGCCAGCAGCTGGAAGACAGGGGACATCTACGAGCAGTACTTC,CASSWKTGDIYEQYF
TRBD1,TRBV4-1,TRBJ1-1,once,TGCGCCAGCAGCCAAGATATTCCAGGGGGGGGGAACACTGAAGCTTTCTTT,CASSQDIPGGGNTEAFF
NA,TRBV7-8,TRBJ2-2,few,TGTGCCAGCAGCTTAGGAATAGGGACCGGGGAGCTGTTTTTT,CASSLGIGTGELFF
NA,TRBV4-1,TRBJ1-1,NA,TGCGCCAGCAGCACCTCGGGGGATTACACTGAAGCTTTCTTT,CASSTSGDYTEAFF
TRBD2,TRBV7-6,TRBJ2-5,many,TGTGCCAGCAGCTTAGCGGCTTTAGCGGGGGGGCAAGAGACCCAGTACTTC,CASSLAALAGGQETQYF
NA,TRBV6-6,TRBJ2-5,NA,TGTGCCAGCAGTTACCAGTCGACCGTAGAGACCCAGTACTTC,CASSYQSTVETQYF
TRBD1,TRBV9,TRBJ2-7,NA,TGTGCCAGCAGCGCACAGGGGACAGGGGGCCCTGAGCAGTACTTC,CASSAQGTGGPEQYF
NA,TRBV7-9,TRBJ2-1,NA,NA,CASSLAFGQGAVF
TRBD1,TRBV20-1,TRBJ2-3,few,TGCAGTGCCGAGGGGGACAGGGGTTACACAGATACGCAGTATTTT,CSAEGDRGYTDTQYF
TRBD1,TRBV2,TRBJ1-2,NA,TGTGCCAGCATCAAGGACAGGGAGGGAAGGGGCTACACCTTC,CASIKDREGRGYTF
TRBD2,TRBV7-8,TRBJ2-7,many,TGTGCCAGCAGCTTAGCGCCGGCGGGGGGGACCTGGGAGCAGTACTTC,CASSLAPAGGTWEQYF
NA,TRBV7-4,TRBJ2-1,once,TGTGCCAGCAGCTTAGTGAATAACGCCTACAATGAGCAGTTCTTC,CASSLVNNAYNEQFF
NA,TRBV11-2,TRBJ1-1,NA,TGTGCCAGCAGCCACGACGGGGTTGAAGCTTTCTTT,CASSHDGVEAFF
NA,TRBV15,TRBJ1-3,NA,TGTGCCACCAGCAGAGGATTGGACACCATATATTTT,CATSRGLDTIYF
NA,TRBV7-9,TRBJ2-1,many,TGTGCCAGCAGCTCTCGCCTAGTTTACAATGAGCAGTTCTTC,CASSSRLVYNEQFF
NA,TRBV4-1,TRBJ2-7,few,TGCGCCAGCAGCCAAGAAGGGTACGAGCAGTACTTC,CASSQEGYEQYF
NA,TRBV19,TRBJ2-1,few,TGTGCCAGTATGGAGCTCGGCAGTTTCTCCTACAATGAGCAGTTCTTC,CASMELGSFSYNEQFF
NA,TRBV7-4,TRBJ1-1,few,TGTGCCAGCAGCTTAGCAGGGGCTGAAGCTTTCTTT,CASSLAGAEAFF
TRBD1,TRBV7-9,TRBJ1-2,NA,TGTGCCAGCAGCTTAGACTCGGGACAGGCGAACTATGGCTACACCTTC,CASSLDSGQANYGYTF
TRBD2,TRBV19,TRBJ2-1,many,TGTGCCAGTACCGTAGCGGGGGCTCCCTGGAATGAGCAGTTCTTC,CASTVAGAPWNEQFF
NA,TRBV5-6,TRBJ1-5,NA,TGTGCCAGCAGCTTGGGGCCAGGCTATCAGCCCCAGCATTTT,CASSLGPGYQPQHF